The rows below give T cell receptor beta chains drawn from one sample of a study of early T cells in non-severe SARS-CoV-2 infection. TCRdb itself ran the 5' RACE reads through MiXCR, one entry per CDR3 protein. The sample has roughly 66,000 distinct CDR3 sequences, approximately 9% seen once. The source material was whole blood. Receptor source: an adult who was a healthcare worker with PCR-confirmed SARS-CoV-2 infection or an uninfected control (not recorded which). CDR3s include the opening cysteine and the closing phenylalanine or tryptophan. Fields, in order: J gene, clone size, V gene, CDR3 protein. Only part of the rows carry a size: once, few, many, or a class if the clone is expanded.

j_gene: TRBJ2-7; abundance: -; v_gene: TRBV6-2/TRBV6-3; CDR3aa: CASSYGTGVFYEQYF
j_gene: TRBJ1-2; abundance: -; v_gene: TRBV29-1; CDR3aa: CGIWTGRSRGYTF
j_gene: TRBJ1-2; abundance: many; v_gene: TRBV6-5; CDR3aa: CASSRGQGGYGYTF
j_gene: TRBJ2-3; abundance: -; v_gene: TRBV4-2; CDR3aa: CASSQDEASLSSSTDTQYF
j_gene: TRBJ2-3; abundance: few; v_gene: TRBV12-3/TRBV12-4; CDR3aa: CASSFSAGGSSSTDTQYF
j_gene: TRBJ2-3; abundance: many; v_gene: TRBV28; CDR3aa: CASSSSGSVSTDTQYF
j_gene: TRBJ2-3; abundance: -; v_gene: TRBV6-6; CDR3aa: CASIQSSGSTDTQYF
j_gene: TRBJ2-2; abundance: few; v_gene: TRBV19; CDR3aa: CASTPGQGANTGELFF
j_gene: TRBJ2-2; abundance: few; v_gene: TRBV12-3/TRBV12-4; CDR3aa: CASSSVAGELFF
j_gene: TRBJ1-4; abundance: -; v_gene: TRBV12-3/TRBV12-4; CDR3aa: CASMRRGWNEKLFF
j_gene: TRBJ2-1; abundance: many; v_gene: TRBV2; CDR3aa: CASSEAGVAGAAYNEQFF
j_gene: TRBJ1-6; abundance: -; v_gene: TRBV20-1; CDR3aa: CSAPPTGYNSPLHF
j_gene: TRBJ2-1; abundance: few; v_gene: TRBV18; CDR3aa: CASSPMSGTINEQFF
j_gene: TRBJ2-1; abundance: many; v_gene: TRBV5-4; CDR3aa: CASSLLEVVNEQFF
j_gene: TRBJ2-6; abundance: many; v_gene: TRBV5-1; CDR3aa: CASSLGRTVGSGANVLTF
j_gene: TRBJ2-1; abundance: -; v_gene: TRBV4-2; CDR3aa: CASSLREGSYNEQFF
j_gene: TRBJ2-2; abundance: -; v_gene: TRBV5-1; CDR3aa: CASSQGEGELFF
j_gene: TRBJ1-1; abundance: many; v_gene: TRBV13; CDR3aa: CASSLGQGSEAFF
j_gene: TRBJ2-3; abundance: many; v_gene: TRBV6-2/TRBV6-3; CDR3aa: CASSYKLVTPTDTQYF
j_gene: TRBJ2-3; abundance: many; v_gene: TRBV7-9; CDR3aa: CASSFLAGMTDTQYF
j_gene: TRBJ2-7; abundance: -; v_gene: TRBV6-5; CDR3aa: CASSALPVGAYEQYF
j_gene: TRBJ2-2; abundance: -; v_gene: TRBV3-1; CDR3aa: CASSQDLRVYPPGELFF
j_gene: TRBJ2-7; abundance: many; v_gene: TRBV7-2; CDR3aa: CASSQDRAAYEQYF
j_gene: TRBJ2-7; abundance: -; v_gene: TRBV10-2; CDR3aa: CASKKREGTYEQYF
j_gene: TRBJ2-1; abundance: -; v_gene: TRBV7-2; CDR3aa: CASSLEWRREQFF
j_gene: TRBJ2-1; abundance: many; v_gene: TRBV6-2/TRBV6-3; CDR3aa: CASSYSLAGGNNEQFF
j_gene: TRBJ2-3; abundance: many; v_gene: TRBV30; CDR3aa: CAWSGGASNRRTQYF
j_gene: TRBJ1-1; abundance: many; v_gene: TRBV4-3; CDR3aa: CASSQGAGGARNTEAFF
j_gene: TRBJ2-3; abundance: many; v_gene: TRBV20-1; CDR3aa: CSADGGRATDTQYF
j_gene: TRBJ1-5; abundance: -; v_gene: TRBV18; CDR3aa: CASSGTGDQPQHF
j_gene: TRBJ2-1; abundance: -; v_gene: TRBV20-1; CDR3aa: CRTPKGLAGEYNEQFF
j_gene: TRBJ1-6; abundance: -; v_gene: TRBV6-1; CDR3aa: CASSGPGQANSPLHF
j_gene: TRBJ1-1; abundance: many; v_gene: TRBV18; CDR3aa: CASSPTRSEAFF
j_gene: TRBJ2-5; abundance: few; v_gene: TRBV19; CDR3aa: CASRKTSGSPETQYF
j_gene: TRBJ2-7; abundance: many; v_gene: TRBV7-2; CDR3aa: CASSLVKGQGAGTYEQYF
j_gene: TRBJ2-5; abundance: few; v_gene: TRBV29-1; CDR3aa: CSAPLGGTGSETQYF
j_gene: TRBJ2-6; abundance: -; v_gene: TRBV29-1; CDR3aa: CSALHRGRAGANVLTF
j_gene: TRBJ2-4; abundance: few; v_gene: TRBV12-3/TRBV12-4; CDR3aa: CASSLGLAPSKNIQYF
j_gene: TRBJ2-7; abundance: many; v_gene: TRBV28; CDR3aa: CASSTASMGLRAYEQYF
j_gene: TRBJ2-5; abundance: -; v_gene: TRBV5-4; CDR3aa: CASSVVAGGEETQYF
j_gene: TRBJ2-2; abundance: few; v_gene: TRBV10-1; CDR3aa: CASSEDLRGELFF
j_gene: TRBJ2-1; abundance: -; v_gene: TRBV7-9; CDR3aa: CASSLVEAPSEQFF
j_gene: TRBJ2-5; abundance: few; v_gene: TRBV9; CDR3aa: CASSANLGKGETQYF
j_gene: TRBJ2-7; abundance: few; v_gene: TRBV6-2/TRBV6-3; CDR3aa: CASSSWGNPGYEQYF
j_gene: TRBJ1-2; abundance: -; v_gene: TRBV28; CDR3aa: CASSRPQGVYGYTF
j_gene: TRBJ2-5; abundance: few; v_gene: TRBV19; CDR3aa: CASSIGRGTLQETQYF
j_gene: TRBJ2-1; abundance: many; v_gene: TRBV4-1; CDR3aa: CASSQDNSGYNEQFF
j_gene: TRBJ2-7; abundance: few; v_gene: TRBV6-6; CDR3aa: CASSFRQGDYEQYF